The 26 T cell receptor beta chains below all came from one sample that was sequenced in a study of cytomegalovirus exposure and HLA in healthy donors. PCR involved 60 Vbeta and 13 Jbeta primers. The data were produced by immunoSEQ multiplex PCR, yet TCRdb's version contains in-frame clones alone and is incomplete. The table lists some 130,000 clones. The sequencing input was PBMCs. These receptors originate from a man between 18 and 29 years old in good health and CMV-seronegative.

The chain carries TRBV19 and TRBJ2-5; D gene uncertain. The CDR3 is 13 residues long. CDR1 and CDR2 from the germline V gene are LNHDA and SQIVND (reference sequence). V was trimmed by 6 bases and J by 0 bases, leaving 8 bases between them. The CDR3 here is CASSPQYQETQYF. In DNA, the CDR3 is TGTGCCAGTAGCCCACAGTACCAAGAGACCCAGTACTTC.

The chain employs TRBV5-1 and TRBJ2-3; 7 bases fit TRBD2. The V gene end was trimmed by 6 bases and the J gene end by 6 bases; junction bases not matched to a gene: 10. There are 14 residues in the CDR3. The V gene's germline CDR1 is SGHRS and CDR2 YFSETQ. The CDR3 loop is CASTSAGVWDTQYF. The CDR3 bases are TGCGCCAGCACTTCGGCGGGAGTCTGGGATACGCAGTATTTT.

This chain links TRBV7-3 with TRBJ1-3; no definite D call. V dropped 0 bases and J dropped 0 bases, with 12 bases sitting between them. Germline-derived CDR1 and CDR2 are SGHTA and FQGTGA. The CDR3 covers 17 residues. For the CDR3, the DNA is TGTGCCAGCAGCTTAACGCCGCAGGATAGCTCTGGAAACACCATATATTTT. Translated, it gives CASSLTPQDSSGNTIYF.

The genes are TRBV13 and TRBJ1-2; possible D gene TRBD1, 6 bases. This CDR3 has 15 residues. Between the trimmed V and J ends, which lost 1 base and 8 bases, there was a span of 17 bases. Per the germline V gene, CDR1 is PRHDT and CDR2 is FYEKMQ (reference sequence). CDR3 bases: TGTGCCAGCAGCTTAGTCGGCCAGGGGTTGGGCGGCTACACCTTC. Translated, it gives CASSLVGQGLGGYTF.

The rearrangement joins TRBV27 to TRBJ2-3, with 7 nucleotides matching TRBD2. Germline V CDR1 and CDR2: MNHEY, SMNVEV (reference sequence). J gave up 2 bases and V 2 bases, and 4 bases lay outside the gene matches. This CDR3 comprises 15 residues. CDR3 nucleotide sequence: TGTGCCAGCAGTTTAGGGGGGGAATCCACAGATACGCAGTATTTT. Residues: CASSLGGESTDTQYF.

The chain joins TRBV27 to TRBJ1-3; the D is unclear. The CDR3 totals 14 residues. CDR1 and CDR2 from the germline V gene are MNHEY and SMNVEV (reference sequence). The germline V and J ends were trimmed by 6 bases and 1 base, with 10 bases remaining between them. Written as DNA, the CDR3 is TGTGCCAGCAGAGACGCAGGTTCTGGAAACACCATATATTTT. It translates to CASRDAGSGNTIYF.

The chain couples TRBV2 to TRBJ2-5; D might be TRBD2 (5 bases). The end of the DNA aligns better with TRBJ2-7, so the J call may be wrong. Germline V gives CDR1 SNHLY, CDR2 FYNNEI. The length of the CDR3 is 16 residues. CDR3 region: CASSDGGRKNTYEQYF. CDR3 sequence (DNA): TGTGCCAGCAGCGACGGAGGACGGAAGAATACCTACGAGCAGTACTTC.

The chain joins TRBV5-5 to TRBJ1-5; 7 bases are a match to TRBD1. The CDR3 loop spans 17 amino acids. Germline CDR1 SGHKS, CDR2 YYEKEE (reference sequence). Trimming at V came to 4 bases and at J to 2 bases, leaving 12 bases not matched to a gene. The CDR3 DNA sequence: TGTGCCAGCAGCCCAAGGAGGGGGCGAGACGGCAATCAGCCCCAGCATTTT. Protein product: CASSPRRGRDGNQPQHF.

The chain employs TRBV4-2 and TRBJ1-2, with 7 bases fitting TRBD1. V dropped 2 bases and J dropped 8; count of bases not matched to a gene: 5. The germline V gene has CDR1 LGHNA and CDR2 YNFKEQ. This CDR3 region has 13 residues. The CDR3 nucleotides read TGTGCCAGCAGCCAAACGGAACAGGGGGGCTACACCTTC. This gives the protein CASSQTEQGGYTF.

The CDR3 spells CASSPLERAETQYF. CDR3 bases: TGTGCCAGCTCACCACTTGAGCGGGCTGAGACCCAGTACTTC. The gene calls are TRBV18 and TRBJ2-5, with a possible D match to TRBD2 (6 bases). Germline V gene data show CDR1 as KGHSH and CDR2 as LQKENI. Trimming stripped 1 base from V and 5 bases from J, with 11 bases between. The CDR3 is 14 residues long.

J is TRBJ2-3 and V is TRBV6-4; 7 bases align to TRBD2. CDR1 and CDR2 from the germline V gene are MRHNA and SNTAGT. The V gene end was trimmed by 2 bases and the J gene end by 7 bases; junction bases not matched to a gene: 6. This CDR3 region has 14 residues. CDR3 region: CASSDAGVGNTQYF. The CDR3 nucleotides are TGTGCCAGCAGTGACGCGGGGGTTGGGAATACGCAGTATTTT.

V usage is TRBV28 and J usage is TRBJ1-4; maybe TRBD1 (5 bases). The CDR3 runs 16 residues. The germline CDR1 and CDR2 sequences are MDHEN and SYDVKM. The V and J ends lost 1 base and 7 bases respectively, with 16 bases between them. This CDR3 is CASSLYGRQGGEKLFF. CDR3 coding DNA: TGTGCCAGCAGTTTATACGGGCGTCAGGGTGGTGAAAAACTGTTTTTT.

CDR3 sequence reads: CASSQDPLSTDTQYF. The DNA of the CDR3 is TGCGCCAGCAGCCAAGATCCCCTGAGCACAGATACGCAGTATTTT. The rearrangement joins TRBV4-1 to TRBJ2-3; D gene unclear. Germline CDR1 is MGHRA and CDR2 is YSYEKL. Deletions cut 0 bases from V and 0 bases from J, with 7 bases between. CDR3 length equals 15 residues.

The CDR3 here is CASSLGSRYEQYF. In DNA form, the CDR3 reads TGTGCCAGCAGCTTAGGTTCCCGCTACGAGCAGTACTTC. The chain uses TRBV7-9 and TRBJ2-7; D unclear. CDR1 and CDR2 (germline): SEHNR, FQNEAQ (reference sequence). The V end was cut by 1 base, the J end by 3 bases, with 7 bases between. CDR3 length: 13 amino acids. The full variable domain, completed using reference TRBV7-9 and TRBJ2-7, is DTGVSQNPRHKITKRGQNVTFRCDPISEHNRLYWYRQTLGQGPEFLTYFQNEAQLEKSRLLSDRFSAERPKGSFSTLEIQRTEQGDSAMYLCASSLGSRYEQYFGPGTRLTVT.

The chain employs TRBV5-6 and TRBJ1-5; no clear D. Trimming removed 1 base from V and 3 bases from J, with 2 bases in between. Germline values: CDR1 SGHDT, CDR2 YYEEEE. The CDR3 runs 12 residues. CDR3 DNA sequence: TGTGCCAGCAGCTTGTACAATCAGCCCCAGCATTTT. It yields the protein CASSLYNQPQHF.

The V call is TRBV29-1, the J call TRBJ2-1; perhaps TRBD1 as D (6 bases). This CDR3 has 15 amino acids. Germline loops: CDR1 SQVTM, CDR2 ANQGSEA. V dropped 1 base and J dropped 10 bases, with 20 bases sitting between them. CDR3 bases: TGCAGCGTTGAAGTGGGCCCGGCAGGGGAAGGGGAGCAGTTCTTC. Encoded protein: CSVEVGPAGEGEQFF.

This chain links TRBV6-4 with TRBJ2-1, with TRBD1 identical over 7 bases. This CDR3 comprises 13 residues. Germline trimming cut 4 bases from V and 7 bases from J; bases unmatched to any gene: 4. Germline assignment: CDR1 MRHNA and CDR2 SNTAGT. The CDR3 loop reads CASSARQGNEQFF. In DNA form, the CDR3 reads TGTGCCAGCAGTGCGAGACAGGGTAATGAGCAGTTCTTC.

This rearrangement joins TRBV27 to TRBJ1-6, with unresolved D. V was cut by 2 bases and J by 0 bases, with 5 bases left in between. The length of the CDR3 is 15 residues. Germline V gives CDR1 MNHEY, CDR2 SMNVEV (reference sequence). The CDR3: CASSLPFSYNSPLHF. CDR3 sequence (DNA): TGTGCCAGCAGTTTACCTTTCTCCTATAATTCACCCCTCCACTTT.

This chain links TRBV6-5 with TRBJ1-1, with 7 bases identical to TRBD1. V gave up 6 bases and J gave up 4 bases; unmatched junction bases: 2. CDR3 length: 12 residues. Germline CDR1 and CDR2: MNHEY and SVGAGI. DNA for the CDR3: TGTGCCAGCAGACAGGGGCCCACTGAAGCTTTCTTT. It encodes CASRQGPTEAFF.

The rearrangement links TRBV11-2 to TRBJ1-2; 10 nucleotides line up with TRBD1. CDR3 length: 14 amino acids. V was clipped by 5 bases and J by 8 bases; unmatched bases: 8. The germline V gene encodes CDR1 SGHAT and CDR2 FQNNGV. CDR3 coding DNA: TGTGCCAGCAGCACCCAGGACAGGGGGATAGGCTACACCTTC. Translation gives CASSTQDRGIGYTF. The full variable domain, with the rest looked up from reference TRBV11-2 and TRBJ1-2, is EAGVAQSPRYKIIEKRQSVAFWCNPISGHATLYWYQQILGQGPKLLIQFQNNGVVDDSQLPKDRFSAERLKGVDSTLKIQPAKLEDSAVYLCASSTQDRGIGYTFGSGTRLTVV.

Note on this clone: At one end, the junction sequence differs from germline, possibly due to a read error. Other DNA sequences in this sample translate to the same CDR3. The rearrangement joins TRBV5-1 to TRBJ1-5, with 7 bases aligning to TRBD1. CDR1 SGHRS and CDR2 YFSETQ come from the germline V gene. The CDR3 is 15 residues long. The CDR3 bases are TGTGCCAGCAGCTTGGGAGACAGGGGCAATCAGCCCCAGCATTTT. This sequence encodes CASSLGDRGNQPQHF.

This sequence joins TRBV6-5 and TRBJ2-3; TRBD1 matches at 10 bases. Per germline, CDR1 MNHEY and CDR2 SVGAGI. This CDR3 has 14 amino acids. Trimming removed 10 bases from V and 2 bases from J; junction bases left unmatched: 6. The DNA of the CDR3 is TGTGCCAAAGACAGGGGGCTGGTCACAGATACGCAGTATTTT. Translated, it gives CAKDRGLVTDTQYF.

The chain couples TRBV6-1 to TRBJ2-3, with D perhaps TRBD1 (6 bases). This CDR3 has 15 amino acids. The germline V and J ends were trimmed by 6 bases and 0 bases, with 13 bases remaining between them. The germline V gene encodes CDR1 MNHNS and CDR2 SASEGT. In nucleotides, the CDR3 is TGTGCCAGCAGGGGGACATCGACTAGCACAGATACGCAGTATTTT. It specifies CASRGTSTSTDTQYF.

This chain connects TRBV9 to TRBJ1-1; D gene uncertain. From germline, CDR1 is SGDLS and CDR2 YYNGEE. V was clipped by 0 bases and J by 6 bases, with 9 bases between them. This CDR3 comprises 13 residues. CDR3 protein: CASSVGGWAEAFF. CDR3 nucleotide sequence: TGTGCCAGCAGCGTAGGCGGGTGGGCTGAAGCTTTCTTT.

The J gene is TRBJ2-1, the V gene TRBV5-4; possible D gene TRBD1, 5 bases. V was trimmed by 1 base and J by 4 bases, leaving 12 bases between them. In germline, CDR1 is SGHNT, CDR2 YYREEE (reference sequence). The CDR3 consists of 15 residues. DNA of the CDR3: TGTGCCAGCAGCTTGCAGGGCAAGACATACAATGAGCAGTTCTTC. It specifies CASSLQGKTYNEQFF.

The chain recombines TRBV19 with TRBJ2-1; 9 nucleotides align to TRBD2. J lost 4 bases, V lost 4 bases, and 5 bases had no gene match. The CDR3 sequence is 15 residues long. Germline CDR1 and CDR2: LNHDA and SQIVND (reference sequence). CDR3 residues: CASSKLAGAYNEQFF. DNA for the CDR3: TGTGCCAGTAGTAAATTAGCGGGAGCATACAATGAGCAGTTCTTC.